The clone carrying this TCR beta chain was detected a few times. The antigen is unknown. V lost 5 bases and J 7 bases, leaving 11 bases between the germline ends. In germline, CDR1 is MNHEY, CDR2 SVGAGI. This CDR3 has 13 amino acids. Participants comprised healthy donors of bone marrow. The data were taken from a study of cytomegalovirus exposure and HLA in healthy donors. Study outcomes and limitations: In vitro assays verified that a few CMV-associated chains recognized CMV antigens specifically. DRB1 had the most TCR associations and HLA-C the fewest, a later analysis found, with rates varying by HLA locus.

The study ran its PCR with 60 Vbeta and 13 Jbeta primers. The protocol was immunoSEQ multiplex PCR, while the TCRdb copy is restricted to in-frame clones and leaves out a portion. The table has around 100,000 clones, 76% seen once. This chain uses TRBV6-5 with TRBJ1-4; perhaps TRBD1 as D (6 bases). The source is a woman aged 18-30 years in good health and CMV-seropositive. Sequencing was done on a sample of PBMCs. This CDR3 is CASSTGNREKLFF. CDR3 in DNA: TGTGCCAGCAGTACAGGGAATCGTGAAAAACTGTTTTTT.